These 16 T cell receptor beta chains were all obtained from the same sample, sequenced in a study of cytomegalovirus exposure and HLA in healthy donors. The primer mix had 60 Vbeta and 13 Jbeta primers. Sequenced by immunoSEQ multiplex PCR; TCRdb stores in-frame clones only, minus some. The profile covers approximately 85,000 clones, with 80% appearing a single time and roughly 25% taken by the ten largest. The sample comprised PBMCs. These receptors were taken from a woman aged 45 to 65 in good health and CMV-seropositive.

V usage is TRBV13 and J usage is TRBJ2-7; 8 nucleotides align to TRBD1. This CDR3 spans 14 amino acids. J gave up 4 bases and V 4 bases, and 6 bases lay outside the gene matches. Germline-derived CDR1 and CDR2 are PRHDT and FYEKMQ (reference sequence). CDR3 sequence: CASSSGDRGYEQYF. In DNA form, the CDR3 reads TGTGCCAGCAGCTCAGGAGACAGGGGTTACGAGCAGTACTTC.

The V call is TRBV25-1, the J call TRBJ1-1, with no clear D. The germline V gene has CDR1 MGHDK and CDR2 SYGVNS. V lost 6 bases and J 2 bases, leaving 4 bases between the germline ends. The CDR3 is 11 amino acids. CDR3 sequence reads: CASRGNTEAFF. CDR3 coding DNA: TGTGCCAGCAGGGGCAACACTGAAGCTTTCTTT.

The rearrangement uses TRBV30 and TRBJ1-5, with 9 bases aligning to TRBD1. The CDR3 runs to 16 residues. Germline loops: CDR1 GTSNPN, CDR2 SVGIG (reference sequence). V was pared by 0 bases and J by 2 bases, with 5 bases of the junction left unmatched. CDR3 sequence: CAWSVQGAGGNQPQHF. DNA for the CDR3: TGTGCCTGGAGTGTACAGGGGGCGGGAGGCAATCAGCCCCAGCATTTT. The full variable domain, in which reference TRBV30 and TRBJ1-5 provide the parts outside the CDR3, is SQTIHQWPATLVQPVGSPLSLECTVEGTSNPNLYWYRQAAGRGLQLLFYSVGIGQISSEVPQNLSASRPQDRQFILSSKKLLLSDSGFYLCAWSVQGAGGNQPQHFGDGTRLSIL.

This chain links TRBV6-5 with TRBJ1-2, with D perhaps TRBD1 (6 bases). Trimming stripped 5 bases from V and 5 bases from J, with 9 bases between. Germline assignment: CDR1 MNHEY and CDR2 SVGAGI. This CDR3 contains 12 residues. The CDR3 sequence: CASSGGQYGYTF. In DNA form, the CDR3 reads TGTGCCAGCAGTGGAGGACAGTATGGCTACACCTTC.

This clone was seen more than once but under ten times. V is TRBV5-1 and J is TRBJ2-5, with a tentative D call TRBD2 (7 bases). V lost 4 bases, J lost 7 bases, and 17 bases lay in between. The CDR3 length is 14 residues. The germline gives CDR1 SGHRS, CDR2 YFSETQ. This chain's CDR3 is CASSPLRGQGTQYF. The CDR3 nucleotides read TGCGCCAGCAGCCCATTGCGGGGGCAGGGGACCCAGTACTTC.

J is TRBJ2-5 and V is TRBV7-8, with D unresolved. From germline, CDR1 is SGHVS and CDR2 FQNEAQ. V was clipped by 4 bases and J by 1 base, with 10 bases between them. CDR3 length: 14 residues. Written as DNA, the CDR3 is TGTGCCAGCAGCTCTTGGGCCGGCCAAGAGACCCAGTACTTC. Residues: CASSSWAGQETQYF.

V is TRBV2 and J is TRBJ1-4; D unclear. Germline CDR1 is SNHLY and CDR2 is FYNNEI. V lost 3 bases and J 7 bases, leaving 3 bases between the germline ends. CDR3 length: 11 residues. The CDR3 spells CASSESEKLFF. The CDR3 nucleotides are TGTGCCAGCAGTGAGAGTGAAAAACTGTTTTTT.

The chain is built from TRBV10-3 and TRBJ1-5; 8 bases align to TRBD1. CDR3 size: 15 residues. The trim removed 0 bases at V and 4 bases at J, leaving 2 bases unmatched. Germline loops: CDR1 ENHRY, CDR2 SYGVKD. CDR3 protein: CAISESRGLNQPQHF. CDR3 coding DNA: TGTGCCATCAGTGAGTCCAGGGGGCTGAATCAGCCCCAGCATTTT.

This CDR3 is CSVLYTYNEQFF. CDR3 nucleotides: TGCAGCGTTCTTTACACATACAATGAGCAGTTCTTC. The gene calls are TRBV29-1 and TRBJ2-1; D is unresolved. The CDR3 covers 12 residues. In germline, CDR1 is SQVTM, CDR2 ANQGSEA. Trimming cost V 5 bases and J 4 bases, with 9 bases left between them.

The chain carries TRBV4-1 and TRBJ1-4; TRBD1 aligns across 7 bases. CDR3 size: 15 residues. Germline CDR1 reads MGHRA; CDR2 reads YSYEKL. The V segment lost 2 bases and the J segment 8 bases; nucleotides outside the gene matches: 8. The CDR3 spells CASSQIGLTGEKLFF. In DNA form, the CDR3 reads TGCGCCAGCAGCCAAATCGGACTGACAGGGGAAAAACTGTTTTTT.

The chain recombines TRBV9 with TRBJ2-5; 7 bases are a match to TRBD1. The DNA end is more similar to TRBJ2-7, so the J call may be wrong. Germline V gene data show CDR1 as SGDLS and CDR2 as YYNGEE. The CDR3 consists of 16 residues. CDR3 sequence reads: CASSFNPSQGMNEQYF. The CDR3, as DNA: TGTGCCAGCAGCTTCAACCCATCACAGGGGATGAACGAGCAGTACTTC.

The rearrangement joins TRBV6-6 to TRBJ1-4; D not resolved. Trimming removed 0 bases at V and 1 base at J, with 9 bases between. The length of the CDR3 is 16 residues. Germline CDR1 is MNHNY and CDR2 is SVGAGI (reference sequence). The CDR3 loop reads CASSYSGGVTNEKLFF. Written as DNA, the CDR3 is TGTGCCAGCAGTTACTCGGGCGGGGTAACTAATGAAAAACTGTTTTTT.

CDR3 sequence: CAISGVEDRGYGYTF. DNA for the CDR3: TGTGCCATCAGTGGGGTGGAGGACCGGGGCTATGGCTACACCTTC. The V call is TRBV10-3, the J call TRBJ1-2, with D uncertain. V was clipped by 4 bases and J by 4 bases, with 16 bases between them. The germline CDR1 and CDR2 sequences are ENHRY and SYGVKD. CDR3 length equals 15 residues.

The rearrangement joins TRBV19 to TRBJ2-4, with 11 bases aligning to TRBD1. The CDR3 spans 16 residues. Looked up from germline, CDR1 is LNHDA and CDR2 is SQIVND (reference sequence). V shed 5 bases, J shed 4 bases, and the junction held 7 bases outside the gene matches. The CDR3: CASSGTGGPPKNIQYF. CDR3 nucleotide sequence: TGTGCCAGTAGTGGGACAGGGGGGCCCCCTAAAAACATTCAGTACTTC.

V gene TRBV5-6 combines with J gene TRBJ2-5; TRBD1 matches at 10 bases. The CDR3 is 15 amino acids. With 1 base clipped from V and 2 bases from J, the junction kept 2 bases outside the gene matches. Germline loops: CDR1 SGHDT, CDR2 YYEEEE. CDR3 sequence reads: CASSLRTGGQETQYF. CDR3 DNA sequence: TGTGCCAGCAGCTTGAGGACAGGGGGACAAGAGACCCAGTACTTC.

The rearrangement joins TRBV2 to TRBJ2-1; D may be TRBD2 (5 bases). Trimming removed 4 bases from V and 7 bases from J, with 11 bases in between. CDR3 length equals 13 residues. Germline loops: CDR1 SNHLY, CDR2 FYNNEI. The CDR3 loop is CASSGPGKNEQFF. CDR3 in DNA: TGTGCCAGCAGTGGCCCCGGGAAGAATGAGCAGTTCTTC.